This TCR beta chain was captured in a study of monozygotic twins with inflammatory bowel disease. Points from the study as a whole: Diversity of TCRbeta measured by inverse Simpson was lower in IBD patients than in healthy co-twins.

Molecular identifiers with 6-nucleotide sample barcodes were added during cDNA synthesis via template switching. No DNA is given; TCRdb re-called the 5' RACE reads and lists each CDR3 protein once. The sample has approximately 400,000 distinct CDR3 sequences, and its top ten clones hold around 2.6%. Germline V gene sequence: CDR1 SGHRS, CDR2 YFSETQ. The CDR3 is 15 amino acids. Comments on this clonotype: No antigen is known for it.

The V and J genes are TRBV5-1 and TRBJ1-2; TCRdb designates TRBD1, a call that cannot be tested without DNA. The sample taken for sequencing was blood. The receptor was derived from a human donor with ulcerative colitis or Crohn's disease, or a healthy co-twin of an affected twin (not recorded which). The CDR3 here is CASSLPTGGGDGYTF.